These T cell receptor beta chains were read from a single sample in a study of blood T cell repertoires in COVID-19. The data were produced by immunoSEQ multiplex PCR, yet TCRdb's version contains in-frame clones alone and is incomplete. This repertoire shows fewer than 250,000 clones, about 90% found once; its top ten account for approximately 7.6%. What was sequenced was PBMCs or T cells enriched from blood (not recorded which). These receptors were obtained from a woman under 30 who had recovered from COVID-19. Each CDR3 is given with its conserved first and last residue. D genes are given only for firm matches. Some rows have no size entry. The others give once, few or many, or a class for an expanded clone.

size,D,J,V,DNA,CDR3
-,TRBD1,TRBJ1-6,TRBV2,TGTGCCAGCAGGGACAGGGAAAGCTCACCCCTCCACTTT,CASRDRESSPLHF
-,-,TRBJ1-1,TRBV30,TGTGCCTGGAGTGTACGTGGGGCGACCCACATGAACACTGAAGCTTTCTTT,CAWSVRGATHMNTEAFF
-,TRBD1,TRBJ2-5,TRBV24-1,TGTGCCACCAGTGATTTAGGTACAGGGGAACAAGAGACCCAGTACTTC,CATSDLGTGEQETQYF
once,-,TRBJ1-6,TRBV28,TGTGCCAGCAGTTACCAGACAGGCGGGTATAATTCACCCCTCCACTTT,CASSYQTGGYNSPLHF
-,-,TRBJ2-7,TRBV25-1,TGTGCCAGCAGTGACCCGGACAGACCCTACGAGCAGTACTTC,CASSDPDRPYEQYF
-,TRBD1,TRBJ2-5,TRBV5-5,TGTGCCAGCAGCCAAGACAGGGAAGAGACCCAGTACTTC,CASSQDREETQYF
-,TRBD2,TRBJ2-2,TRBV29-1,TGCAGCGTTGCTGGATCGGGGGGGCGGACCGGGGAGCTGTTTTTT,CSVAGSGGRTGELFF
-,-,TRBJ1-2,TRBV25-1,TGTGCCAGCAGTGCCCGCAACAGGGACCATGGCTACACCTTC,CASSARNRDHGYTF
-,TRBD1,TRBJ1-1,TRBV20-1,TGCAGTGCTGATCAGGGGGCTGAAGCTTTCTTT,CSADQGAEAFF
-,-,TRBJ1-4,TRBV4-1,TGCGCCAGCAGCCAAGATATGGGGCGGATTAATGAAAAACTGTTTTTT,CASSQDMGRINEKLFF
-,-,TRBJ2-3,TRBV30,TGTGCCTGGAGTCCAGGGAATCAGGGCACAGATACGCAGTATTTT,CAWSPGNQGTDTQYF
-,TRBD1,TRBJ1-5,TRBV6-5,TGTGCCAGCAGACGACAGGGAAGCAATCAGCCCCAGCATTTT,CASRRQGSNQPQHF
-,-,TRBJ2-7,TRBV5-1,TGCGCCAGCAGCTTGGAGGGACTTAAGTACTACGAGCAGTACTTC,CASSLEGLKYYEQYF
-,TRBD1,TRBJ1-6,TRBV11-2,TGTGCCAGCAGCTTAGATCAAGGACAGGTTAATTCACCCCTCCACTTT,CASSLDQGQVNSPLHF
few,-,TRBJ1-2,TRBV5-6,TGTGCCAGCAGCTCGCCCCAGGGGTTCTATGGCTACACCTTC,CASSSPQGFYGYTF
-,-,TRBJ2-7,TRBV18,TGTGCCAGCTCTTCCAGGGGCTACGAGCAGTACTTC,CASSSRGYEQYF
-,TRBD1,TRBJ2-1,TRBV9,TGTGCCAGCAGCGTAGAGGGAAGGGGGCGAAGCTCCTACAATGAGCAGTTCTTC,CASSVEGRGRSSYNEQFF
-,TRBD1,TRBJ2-7,TRBV13,TGTGCCAGCAGACGCGCTGGGACAGGGTCCGTGCAGTACTTC,CASRRAGTGSVQYF
-,TRBD1,TRBJ1-5,TRBV30,TGTGCCTGGGACAGGGGGCCTGGGCAGCCCCAGCATTTT,CAWDRGPGQPQHF
-,TRBD1,TRBJ1-2,TRBV11-2,TGTGCCAGCAGCTGGACAGGGGTTGGCTATGGCTACACCTTC,CASSWTGVGYGYTF
-,TRBD1,TRBJ1-2,TRBV30,TGTGCCTGGAGTGGCCCCGGACAGGGGTACGGCTACACCTTC,CAWSGPGQGYGYTF
-,TRBD2,TRBJ2-5,TRBV28,TGTGCCAGCAGTTGGACTAGCGGGGGGGAAGAGACCCAGTACTTC,CASSWTSGGEETQYF
-,-,TRBJ2-1,TRBV19,TGTGCCAGTAGTACCACAGGTTATGAGCAGTTCTTC,CASSTTGYEQFF
-,-,TRBJ2-1,TRBV11-3,TGTGCCAGCAGCTTAGAACCGACAGGCGCTATGAATGAGCAGTTCTTC,CASSLEPTGAMNEQFF
-,-,TRBJ1-1,TRBV2,TGTGCCAGCAGTGTTCAGGGAGGGAACACTGAAGCTTTCTTT,CASSVQGGNTEAFF
-,-,TRBJ1-1,TRBV28,TGTGCCAGCACCGGGAGGGGACCGAACACTGAAGCTTTCTTT,CASTGRGPNTEAFF
-,TRBD2,TRBJ2-3,TRBV6-4,TGTGCCAGCAGTGGGACTAGCGGGGCAGATACGCAGTATTTT,CASSGTSGADTQYF
-,-,TRBJ2-5,TRBV15,TGTGCCACCAGCAGAGATCTCCCGACCCAGTACTTC,CATSRDLPTQYF
-,-,TRBJ1-1,TRBV28,TGTGCCAGCAGTTCCACTTGGGGGGTAAACACTGAAGCTTTCTTT,CASSSTWGVNTEAFF
-,-,TRBJ1-3,TRBV11-2,TGTGCCAGCAGCTTAGTAGGGGCAGGTCGTAGCTCTGGAAACACCATATATTTT,CASSLVGAGRSSGNTIYF
-,-,TRBJ1-5,TRBV4-1,TGCGCCAGCAGCCGCACCCCGGGGAGGGGCGAGGTTCAGCCCCAGCATTTT,CASSRTPGRGEVQPQHF
-,TRBD2,TRBJ2-5,TRBV5-1,TGCGCCAGCAGCTTGGTTGGCGGGGGGCCACAAGAGACCCAGTACTTC,CASSLVGGGPQETQYF
-,TRBD1,TRBJ1-2,TRBV11-2,TGTGCCAGCAGCTTAGCGGGTTATAGGGCAGGGGGCACCTATGGCTACACCTTC,CASSLAGYRAGGTYGYTF
-,-,TRBJ2-7,TRBV10-3,TGTGCCATCCGTAAGGACTCTAATTCCTACGAGCAGTACTTC,CAIRKDSNSYEQYF
once,-,TRBJ2-7,TRBV21-1,TGTGCCAGCAGTAGTAGCGGGGGGTTAAACGAGCAGTACTTC,CASSSSGGLNEQYF
few,-,TRBJ2-7,TRBV12-3/TRBV12-4,TGTGCCAGCAGTTTAACCCGCCAGTACGAGCAGTACTTC,CASSLTRQYEQYF
once,-,TRBJ1-1,TRBV28,TGTGCCAGCTCGGCCGGGACAAAGAACACTGAAGCTTTCTTT,CASSAGTKNTEAFF
-,-,TRBJ1-5,TRBV20-1,TGCAGTGCTAGTAGACAATCCGGCAATCAGCCCCAGCATTTT,CSASRQSGNQPQHF
-,-,TRBJ1-4,TRBV7-9,TGTGCCAGCAGCTACCCCCGCCGACTTGGTAATGAAAAACTGTTTTTT,CASSYPRRLGNEKLFF
-,TRBD2,TRBJ2-7,TRBV2,TGTGCCAGCGGGGGGGACTTCATCTACGAGCAGTACTTC,CASGGDFIYEQYF
once,-,TRBJ1-1,TRBV11-2,TGTGCCAGCAGCCTAAACCATGCCGGCACTGAAGCTTTCTTT,CASSLNHAGTEAFF
-,TRBD2,TRBJ2-1,TRBV9,TGTGCCAGCAGCCCTCTAGCGGGGGGTCCGTCACGGTCCTACAATGAGCAGTTCTTC,CASSPLAGGPSRSYNEQFF
-,TRBD2,TRBJ2-5,TRBV4-1,TGCGCCAGCGGGCCAAAAGCGGGGGGGCCTGAGACCCAGTACTTC,CASGPKAGGPETQYF
-,-,TRBJ2-7,TRBV9,TGTGCCAGCAGCCCGCAGGGTGGCTACGAGCAGTACTTC,CASSPQGGYEQYF
once,-,TRBJ2-3,TRBV6-5,TGTGCCAGCACCCACGGGGGGCCTAGCACAGATACGCAGTATTTT,CASTHGGPSTDTQYF
-,-,TRBJ1-2,TRBV7-8,TGTGCCAGCAGCTTAGACGGGACACTTCGGTTCGCCGCCCAACGTGGCTACACCTTC,CASSLDGTLRFAAQRGYTF
-,TRBD2,TRBJ2-2,TRBV10-1,TGCGCCAGCAGGACTAGCGGGGACGGGGAGCTGTTTTTT,CASRTSGDGELFF
-,-,TRBJ1-5,TRBV3-1/TRBV3-2,TGTGCCAGCAGCCAGGGGGGTGCAAATCAGCCCCAGCATTTT,CASSQGGANQPQHF
-,-,TRBJ2-1,TRBV6-4,TGTGCCAGCAGTGAGTCTAGCGAGTCCAATGAGCAGTTCTTC,CASSESSESNEQFF
-,-,TRBJ2-3,TRBV7-9,TGTGCCAGCAGCTCCCGTGGGCGTAGTCCCTTCGCAGATACGCAGTATTTT,CASSSRGRSPFADTQYF
-,-,TRBJ1-1,TRBV6-5,TGTGCCAGCAGTTTAGCTCAGGGGATCAGGGAGGCTTTCTTT,CASSLAQGIREAFF
-,-,TRBJ2-5,TRBV6-5,TGTGCCAGCAGTTACTCGAGCGGAAGGGAGACCCAGTACTTC,CASSYSSGRETQYF
once,-,TRBJ1-1,TRBV10-2,TGCGCCAGCAGTGAGTTGAGGAACACTGAAGCTTTCTTT,CASSELRNTEAFF